This TCR beta chain was retrieved from a study of radiotherapy plus CTLA-4 blockade in lung cancer. The protocol was immunoSEQ multiplex PCR, while the TCRdb copy is restricted to in-frame clones and leaves out a portion. The repertoire includes about 39,000 clones, 75% to 80% of them detected once, and 23% sits in the top ten. Germline V lookup: CDR1 MNHEY, CDR2 SVGAGI. Losses at the gene ends were 4 bases for V and 3 bases for J; bases not matched to a gene: 10. This CDR3 has 16 residues. The chain links TRBV6-5 to TRBJ2-7, with TRBD2 identical over 9 bases. The sample here was peripheral blood, taken from a patient treated with radiotherapy plus ipilimumab. The TCR comes from a human donor with non-small cell lung cancer that progressed on radiotherapy plus ipilimumab. The CDR3: CASSLPRLAENYEQYF. The CDR3 nucleotides read TGTGCCAGCAGTTTACCCCGACTAGCGGAAAACTACGAGCAGTACTTC.